This T cell receptor (beta chain) comes out of a study of response to subunit inactivated influenza vaccine. V was pared by 1 base and J by 3 bases, with 6 bases of the junction left unmatched. The CDR3 has 16 residues. From germline, CDR1 is SGHTA and CDR2 FQGNSA. About this clonotype: Its antigen is unidentified.

Broader study findings: The authors put forward the suggestion that each seasonal influenza vaccination may bring in only a limited number of new T cells.

TCRdb ran MiXCR on the RT-PCR reads and lists one entry per CDR3 protein. The repertoire holds over 650,000 distinct CDR3 sequences, about a fifth seen once, with roughly 11% in the top ten. The sequencing here drew on PBMCs from blood, taken 5 days after vaccination. The TCR sequence derives from a middle-aged man who received an inactivated influenza vaccine. This chain links TRBV7-2 with TRBJ2-5; TRBD2 aligns across 9 bases. The CDR3 reads CASSLGAGGPEETQYF. CDR3 bases: TGTGCCAGCAGCTTAGGGGCGGGAGGGCCAGAAGAGACCCAGTACTTC. The variable domain in full, with the rest retrieved from reference TRBV7-2 and TRBJ2-5, is GAGVSQSPSNKVTEKGKDVELRCDPISGHTALYWYRQSLGQGLEFLIYFQGNSAPDKSGLPSDRFSAERTGGSVSTLTIQRTQQEDSAVYLCASSLGAGGPEETQYFGPGTRLLVL.